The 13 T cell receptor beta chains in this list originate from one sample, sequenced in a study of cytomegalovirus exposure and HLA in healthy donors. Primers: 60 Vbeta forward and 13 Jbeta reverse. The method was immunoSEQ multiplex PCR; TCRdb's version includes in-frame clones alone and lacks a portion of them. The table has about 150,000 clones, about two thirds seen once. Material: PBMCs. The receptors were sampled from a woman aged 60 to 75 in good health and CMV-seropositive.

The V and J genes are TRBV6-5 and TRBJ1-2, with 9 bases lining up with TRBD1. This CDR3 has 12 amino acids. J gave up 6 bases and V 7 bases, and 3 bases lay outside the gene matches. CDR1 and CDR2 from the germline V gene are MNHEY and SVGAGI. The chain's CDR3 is CASNGQGNGYTF. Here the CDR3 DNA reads TGTGCCAGCAACGGACAGGGGAATGGCTACACCTTC.

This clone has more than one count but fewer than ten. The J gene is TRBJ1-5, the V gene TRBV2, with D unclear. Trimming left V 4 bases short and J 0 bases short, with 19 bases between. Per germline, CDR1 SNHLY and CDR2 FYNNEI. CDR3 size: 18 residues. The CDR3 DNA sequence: TGTGCCAGCAGTGTGCCGGGATATGAGAAATATAGCAATCAGCCCCAGCATTTT. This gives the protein CASSVPGYEKYSNQPQHF.

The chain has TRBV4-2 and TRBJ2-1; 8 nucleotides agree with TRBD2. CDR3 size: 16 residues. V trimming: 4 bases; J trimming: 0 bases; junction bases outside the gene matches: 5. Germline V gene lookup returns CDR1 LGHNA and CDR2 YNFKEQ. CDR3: CASSPREGSSYNEQFF. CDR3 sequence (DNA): TGTGCCAGCAGCCCCCGGGAGGGGTCCTCCTACAATGAGCAGTTCTTC.

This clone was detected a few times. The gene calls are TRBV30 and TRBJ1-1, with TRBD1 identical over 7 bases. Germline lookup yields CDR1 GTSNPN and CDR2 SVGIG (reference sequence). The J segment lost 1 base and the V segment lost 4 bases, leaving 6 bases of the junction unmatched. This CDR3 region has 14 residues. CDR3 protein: CAWIKDRTNTEAFF. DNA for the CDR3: TGTGCCTGGATTAAGGACAGGACGAACACTGAAGCTTTCTTT. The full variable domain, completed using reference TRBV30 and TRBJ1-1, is SQTIHQWPATLVQPVGSPLSLECTVEGTSNPNLYWYRQAAGRGLQLLFYSVGIGQISSEVPQNLSASRPQDRQFILSSKKLLLSDSGFYLCAWIKDRTNTEAFFGQGTRLTVV.

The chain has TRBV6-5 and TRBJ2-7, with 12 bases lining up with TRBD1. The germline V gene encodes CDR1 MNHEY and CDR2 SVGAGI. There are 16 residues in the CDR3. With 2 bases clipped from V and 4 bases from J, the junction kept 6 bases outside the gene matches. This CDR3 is CASSYPGTGGTYEQYF. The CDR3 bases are TGTGCCAGCAGTTACCCCGGGACAGGGGGCACATACGAGCAGTACTTC.

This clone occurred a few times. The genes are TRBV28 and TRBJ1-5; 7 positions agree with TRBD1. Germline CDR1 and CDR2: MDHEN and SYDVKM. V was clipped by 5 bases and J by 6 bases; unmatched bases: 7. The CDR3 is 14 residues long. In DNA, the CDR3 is TGTGCCAGCAGTCCCGGGACAGCAACTCAGCCCCAGCATTTT. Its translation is CASSPGTATQPQHF. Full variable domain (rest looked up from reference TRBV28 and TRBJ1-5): DVKVTQSSRYLVKRTGEKVFLECVQDMDHENMFWYRQDPGLGLRLIYFSYDVKMKEKGDIPEGYSVSREKKERFSLILESASTNQTSMYLCASSPGTATQPQHFGDGTRLSIL.

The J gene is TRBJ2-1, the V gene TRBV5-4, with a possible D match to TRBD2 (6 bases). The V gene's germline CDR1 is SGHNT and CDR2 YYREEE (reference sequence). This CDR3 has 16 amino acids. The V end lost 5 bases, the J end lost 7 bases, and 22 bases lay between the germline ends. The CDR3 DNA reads TGTGCCAGCAGTACAAAGTTTACGGGAGCGAGGAATGAGCAGTTCTTC. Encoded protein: CASSTKFTGARNEQFF. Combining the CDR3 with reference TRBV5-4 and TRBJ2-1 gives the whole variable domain ETGVTQSPTHLIKTRGQQVTLRCSSQSGHNTVSWYQQALGQGPQFIFQYYREEENGRGNFPPRFSGLQFPNYSSELNVNALELDDSALYLCASSTKFTGARNEQFFGPGTRLTVL.

The CDR3 region is CASSMRRGQGGTEAFF. DNA for the CDR3: TGTGCCAGTAGTATGAGGAGGGGTCAGGGAGGAACTGAAGCTTTCTTT. The J gene is TRBJ1-1, the V gene TRBV19, with D perhaps matching TRBD1 (5 bases). Germline V CDR1 and CDR2: LNHDA, SQIVND (reference sequence). The V and J ends lost 3 bases and 5 bases respectively, with 19 bases between them. The CDR3 sequence is 16 residues long.

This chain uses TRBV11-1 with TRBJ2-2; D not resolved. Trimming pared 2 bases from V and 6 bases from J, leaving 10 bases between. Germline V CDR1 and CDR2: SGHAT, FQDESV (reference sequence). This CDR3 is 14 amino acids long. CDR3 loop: CASSLSRLSGELFF. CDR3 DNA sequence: TGTGCCAGCAGCTTATCCCGTTTGTCCGGGGAGCTGTTTTTT.

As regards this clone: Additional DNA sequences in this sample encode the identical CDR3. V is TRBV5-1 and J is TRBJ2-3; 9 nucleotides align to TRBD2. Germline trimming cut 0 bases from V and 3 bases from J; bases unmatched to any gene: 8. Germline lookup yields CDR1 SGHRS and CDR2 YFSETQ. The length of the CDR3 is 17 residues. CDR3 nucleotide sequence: TGCGCCAGCAGCTTGGGGGCGGGAGGGCTGATGACAGATACGCAGTATTTT. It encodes CASSLGAGGLMTDTQYF.

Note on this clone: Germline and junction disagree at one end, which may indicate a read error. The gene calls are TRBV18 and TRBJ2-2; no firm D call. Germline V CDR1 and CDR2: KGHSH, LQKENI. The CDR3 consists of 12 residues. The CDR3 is CASSPNSGELFF. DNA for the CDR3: TGTGCCAGCTCCCCAAACAGCGGGGAGCTGTTTTTT.

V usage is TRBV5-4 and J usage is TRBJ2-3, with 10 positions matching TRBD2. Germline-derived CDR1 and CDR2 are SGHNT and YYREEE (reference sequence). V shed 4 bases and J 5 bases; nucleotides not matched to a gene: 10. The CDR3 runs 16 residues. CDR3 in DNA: TGTGCCAGCAGCGGCCTAGGGCTAGCGGGAGTAGATACGCAGTATTTT. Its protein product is CASSGLGLAGVDTQYF.

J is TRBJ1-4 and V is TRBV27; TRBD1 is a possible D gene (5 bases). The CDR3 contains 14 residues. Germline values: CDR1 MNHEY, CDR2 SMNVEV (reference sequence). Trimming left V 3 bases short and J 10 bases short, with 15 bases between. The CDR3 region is CASSLGGVGGKLFF. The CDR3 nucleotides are TGTGCCAGCAGTTTGGGAGGGGTCGGCGGAAAACTGTTTTTT.